This T cell receptor beta chain was captured in a study of blood T cell repertoires in COVID-19. Study details: PBMCs, B-cell-depleted T cells, or T cells provided the cDNA or gDNA that made up the material.

This clone has just one count. Ages ranged from about 18 to 89 years, with residence in some 25 US areas. Among Cohort 3 donors, those recovered had two negative PCRs, clearance, or symptom resolution. Original methodology: Amplifying reference gene primers gave estimates of nucleated cell counts. Measured with immunoSEQ multiplex PCR; TCRdb has only the in-frame clones, and not every one. V and J calls and clone size are as listed in that table; D and trimming were resolved from the DNA. The repertoire includes around 330,000 clones, under 90% of them detected once, and about 5% sits in the top ten. This receptor was identified in a man aged 60 to 69 who had recovered from COVID-19. Sequenced material: PBMCs or T cells enriched from blood (not recorded which).

CDR3 nucleotides: TGCGCCAGCAGTGATAGATCAGGAGGGGAGCTGTTTTTT. Its protein product is CASSDRSGGELFF. The chain combines TRBV10-1 with TRBJ2-2; D ambiguous. V was cut by 3 bases and J by 8 bases, with 10 bases left in between. Germline CDR1 reads WNHNN; CDR2 reads SYGVQD (reference sequence). This CDR3 comprises 13 residues.